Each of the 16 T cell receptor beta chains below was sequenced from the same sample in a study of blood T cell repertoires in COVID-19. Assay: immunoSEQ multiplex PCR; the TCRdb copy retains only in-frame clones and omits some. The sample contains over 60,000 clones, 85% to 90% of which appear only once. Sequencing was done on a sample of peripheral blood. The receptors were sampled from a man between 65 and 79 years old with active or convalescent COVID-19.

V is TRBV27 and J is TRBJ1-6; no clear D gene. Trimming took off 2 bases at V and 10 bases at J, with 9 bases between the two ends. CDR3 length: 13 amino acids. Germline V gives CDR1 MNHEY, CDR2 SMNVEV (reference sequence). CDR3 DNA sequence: TGTGCCAGCAGTTTAAGCCCTCGATCACCCCTCCACTTT. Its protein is CASSLSPRSPLHF.

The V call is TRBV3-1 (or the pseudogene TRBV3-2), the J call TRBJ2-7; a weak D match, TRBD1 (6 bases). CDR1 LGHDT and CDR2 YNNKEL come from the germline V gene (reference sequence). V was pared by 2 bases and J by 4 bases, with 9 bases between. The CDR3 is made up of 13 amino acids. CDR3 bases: TGTGCCAGCAGCCAAAACAGGGAATACGAGCAGTACTTC. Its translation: CASSQNREYEQYF.

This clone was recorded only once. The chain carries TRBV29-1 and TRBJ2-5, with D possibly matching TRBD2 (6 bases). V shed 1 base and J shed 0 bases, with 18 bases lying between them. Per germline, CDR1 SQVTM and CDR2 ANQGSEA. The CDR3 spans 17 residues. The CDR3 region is CSVEGTRRGGYQETQYF. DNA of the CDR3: TGCAGCGTTGAAGGGACAAGGAGGGGAGGTTACCAAGAGACCCAGTACTTC.

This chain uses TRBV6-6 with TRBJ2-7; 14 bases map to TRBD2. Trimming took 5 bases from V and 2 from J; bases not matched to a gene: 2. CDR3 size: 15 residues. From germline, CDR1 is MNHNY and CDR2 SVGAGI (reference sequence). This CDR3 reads CASSQGLAGAYEQYF. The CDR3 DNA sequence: TGTGCCAGCAGTCAGGGACTAGCGGGAGCCTACGAGCAGTACTTC.

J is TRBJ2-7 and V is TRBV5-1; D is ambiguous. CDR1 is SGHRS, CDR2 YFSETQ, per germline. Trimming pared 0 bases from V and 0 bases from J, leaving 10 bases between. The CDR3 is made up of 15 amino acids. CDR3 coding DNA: TGCGCCAGCAGCTTGGTACAGTCGAGCTCCTACGAGCAGTACTTC. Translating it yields CASSLVQSSSYEQYF.

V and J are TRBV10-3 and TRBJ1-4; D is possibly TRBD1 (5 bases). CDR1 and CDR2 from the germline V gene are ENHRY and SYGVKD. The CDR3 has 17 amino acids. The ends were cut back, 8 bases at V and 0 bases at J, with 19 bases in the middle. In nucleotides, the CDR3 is TGTGCCATCGGTCAGGGATCACCGTCACCAACTAATGAAAAACTGTTTTTT. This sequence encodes CAIGQGSPSPTNEKLFF.

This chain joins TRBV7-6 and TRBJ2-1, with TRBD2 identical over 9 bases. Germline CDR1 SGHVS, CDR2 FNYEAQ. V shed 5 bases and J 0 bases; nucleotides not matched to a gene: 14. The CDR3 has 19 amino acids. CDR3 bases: TGTGCCAGCAGCCCTCTGGCGGGAGGGCAGGGGGGCTCCTACAATGAGCAGTTCTTC. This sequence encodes CASSPLAGGQGGSYNEQFF.

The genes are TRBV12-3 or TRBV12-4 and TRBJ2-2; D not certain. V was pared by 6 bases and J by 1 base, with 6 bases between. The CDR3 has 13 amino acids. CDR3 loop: CASRTQNTGELFF. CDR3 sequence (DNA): TGTGCCAGCAGGACACAGAACACCGGGGAGCTGTTTTTT.

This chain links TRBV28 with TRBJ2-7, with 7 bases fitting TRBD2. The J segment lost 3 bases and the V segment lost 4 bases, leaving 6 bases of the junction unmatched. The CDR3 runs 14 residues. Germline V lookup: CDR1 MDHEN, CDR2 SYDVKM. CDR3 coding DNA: TGTGCCAGCAGTTCTAGCGGAGCCTTCTACGAGCAGTACTTC. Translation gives CASSSSGAFYEQYF.

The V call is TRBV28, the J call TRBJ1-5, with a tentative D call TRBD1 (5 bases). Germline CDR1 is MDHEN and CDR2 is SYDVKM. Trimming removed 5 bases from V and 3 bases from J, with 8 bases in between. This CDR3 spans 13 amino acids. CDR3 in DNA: TGTGCCAGCAGTGGGGGGAACAATCAGCCCCAGCATTTT. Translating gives CASSGGNNQPQHF.

The CDR3 DNA reads as TGTGCCAGCAGCCGGACTAGCGGAACCTACGAGCAGTACTTC. Translation: CASSRTSGTYEQYF. The chain links TRBV6-5 to TRBJ2-7; 10 nucleotides agree with TRBD2. The CDR3 runs to 14 residues. The V gene end was trimmed by 6 bases and the J gene end by 2 bases; junction bases not matched to a gene: 4. The V gene's germline CDR1 is MNHEY and CDR2 SVGAGI.

CDR3 DNA: TGTGCCAGCAGCCTAAGACTAGCGGGGCGGAGTGAGCAGTTCTTC. This sequence encodes CASSLRLAGRSEQFF. The genes are TRBV7-6 and TRBJ2-1; TRBD2 matches 11 bases. The V gene end was trimmed by 5 bases and the J gene end by 9 bases; junction bases not matched to a gene: 9. Germline loops: CDR1 SGHVS, CDR2 FNYEAQ. CDR3 length: 15 residues.

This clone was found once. The CDR3 is CASSQDRGYEQYF. The CDR3 DNA reads as TGCGCCAGCAGCCAAGATAGGGGGTACGAGCAGTACTTC. The chain joins TRBV4-3 to TRBJ2-7; D is possibly TRBD1 (6 bases). Germline assignment: CDR1 LGHNA and CDR2 YSLEER. The V gene lost 0 bases and the J gene lost 4 bases, with 7 bases spanning the gap. The CDR3 runs to 13 residues.

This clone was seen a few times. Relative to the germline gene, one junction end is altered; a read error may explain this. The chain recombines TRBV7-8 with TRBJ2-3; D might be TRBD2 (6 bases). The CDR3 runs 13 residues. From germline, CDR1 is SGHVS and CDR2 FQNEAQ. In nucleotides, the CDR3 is TGTGCCAGCAGCCGGGGAGCAGAATCGCCCGGGGGATTT. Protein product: CASSRGAESPGGF.

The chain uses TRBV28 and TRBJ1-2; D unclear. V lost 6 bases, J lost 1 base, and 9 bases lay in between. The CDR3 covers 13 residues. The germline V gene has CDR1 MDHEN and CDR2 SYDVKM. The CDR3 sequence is CASSADLNYGYTF. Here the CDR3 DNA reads TGTGCCAGCAGCGCGGATCTTAACTATGGCTACACCTTC.

The CDR3 loop is CASSISYQTSYEQYF. The DNA of the CDR3 is TGTGCCAGTAGTATAAGTTACCAGACTTCCTACGAGCAGTACTTC. This chain joins TRBV19 and TRBJ2-7; D call uncertain. V was clipped by 2 bases and J by 1 base, with 12 bases between them. The CDR3 has 15 residues. In germline, CDR1 is LNHDA, CDR2 SQIVND (reference sequence).